This T cell receptor (beta chain) was retrieved from a study of tumor-infiltrating lymphocytes in primary liver carcinoma. General study results and limits: The difference in top-250-clone fraction between tumors and blood was significant, favoring tumors (p = 0.039).

Unsorted bulk tissue, about 18-32 mg of it, served as the source for co-extraction of RNA and DNA. CDR1 is MDHEN and CDR2 is SYDVKM in the germline V gene. The CDR3 is made up of 14 amino acids. V lost 0 bases and J 3 bases, leaving 8 bases between the germline ends. In the case of this clonotype: What it binds is not known.

TCR beta cDNA was reverse-transcribed from about 0.45 ug of total RNA. The reaction used a constant-region primer and ProtoScript II reverse transcriptase. Three-round nested multiplex PCR performed with slightly modified ARM-PCR produced the TCR beta libraries. Researchers ran the first two PCR rounds for roughly 11 cycles each with TRBV1-TRBV30 forward primers and a C-beta reverse primer. MiXCR, run by TCRdb on the multiplex PCR reads, gives a single entry per CDR3 protein. The repertoire holds about 120,000 distinct CDR3 sequences, about two thirds seen once, with more than 7% in the top ten. The sequence derives from a woman aged 60 to 75 with primary liver carcinoma and hepatitis B virus infection. The genes are TRBV28 and TRBJ2-5, with D possibly TRBD1 on 5 matching bases. The sample comprised tumor-adjacent normal liver tissue. CDR3 protein: CASSLWSREETQYF. Here the CDR3 DNA reads TGTGCCAGCAGTTTATGGTCCAGGGAAGAGACCCAGTACTTC.